This T cell receptor beta chain was observed in a study of CD4 T cells in relation to SARS-CoV-2 and coronaviruses. Trimming left V 4 bases short and J 9 bases short, with 23 bases between. Looked up from germline, CDR1 is SGHRS and CDR2 is YFSETQ. This CDR3 is 17 amino acids long. CD4+ T cells from unexposed donors were obtained before the COVID-19 pandemic (2011-2018). The cells were cultured for over eight days before CD4+ T cells were isolated. As cell numbers allowed, unexposed-donor CD4+ T cells faced SARS-CoV-2 S/N and four cold-coronavirus spikes. In the case of this clone: Antigen unknown.

The data were produced by immunoSEQ multiplex PCR, yet TCRdb's version contains in-frame clones alone and is incomplete. Found here are tens of thousands of clones, 76% of them singletons; the top ten hold about 30%. The sequence was collected from a human donor in good health. Sequencing was performed on CD4+ T cells from PBMCs, cultured in vitro. This chain joins TRBV5-1 and TRBJ1-6; D is ambiguous. The CDR3 DNA follows: TGCGCCAGCAGCGGCAATCCCAACGAGTCTGCGGGTTCACCCCTCCACTTT. Translation gives CASSGNPNESAGSPLHF.